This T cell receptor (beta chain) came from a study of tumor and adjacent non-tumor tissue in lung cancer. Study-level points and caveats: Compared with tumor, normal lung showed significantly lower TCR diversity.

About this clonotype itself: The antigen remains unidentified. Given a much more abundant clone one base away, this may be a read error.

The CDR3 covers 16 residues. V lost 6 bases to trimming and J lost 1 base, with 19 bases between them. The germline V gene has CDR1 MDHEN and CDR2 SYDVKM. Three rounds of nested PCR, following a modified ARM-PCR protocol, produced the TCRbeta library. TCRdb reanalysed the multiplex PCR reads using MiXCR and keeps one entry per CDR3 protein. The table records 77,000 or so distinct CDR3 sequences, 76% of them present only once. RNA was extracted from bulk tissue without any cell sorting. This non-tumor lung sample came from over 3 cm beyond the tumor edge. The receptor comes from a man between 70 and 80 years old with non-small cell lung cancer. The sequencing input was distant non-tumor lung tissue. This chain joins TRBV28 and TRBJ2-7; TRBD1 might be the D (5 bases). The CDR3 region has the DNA TGTGCCAGCAGCCCCGTGACAGCCCGAGATTCCTACGAGCAGTACTTC. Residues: CASSPVTARDSYEQYF.